A selection of T cell receptor beta chains follows, all from one sample in a study of blood T cell repertoires in COVID-19. Profiling relied on immunoSEQ multiplex PCR, and the TCRdb table lists in-frame clones only, not all of them. The profile shows almost 250,000 clones, roughly 85% of them singletons. The specimen sequenced was PBMCs or T cells enriched from blood (not recorded which). The source is a woman aged 50 to 60 with acute COVID-19. The CDR3 runs from the conserved cysteine through the conserved F or W. The D gene is left open where the match is weak. A row's size may be missing; if present it is once, few, many or a size class.

j_call v_call clone_size d_call cdr3_aa cdr3_nt
TRBJ1-1 TRBV10-3 . TRBD1 CATTTGGTEAFF TGTGCCACCACGACAGGGGGCACTGAAGCTTTCTTT
TRBJ2-2 TRBV15 few TRBD1 CATSKDRGRTGELFF TGTGCCACCAGCAAAGACAGGGGAAGAACCGGGGAGCTGTTTTTT
TRBJ2-3 TRBV3-1/TRBV3-2 . . CASSQDGADTQYF TGTGCCAGCAGCCAAGACGGGGCAGATACGCAGTATTTT
TRBJ1-1 TRBV7-2 . TRBD1 CASSTRGRNTEAFF TGTGCCAGCAGCACCAGGGGGAGGAACACTGAAGCTTTCTTT
TRBJ2-3 TRBV5-4 . TRBD2 CASSSPGSGGVSTDTQYF TGTGCCAGCAGCTCCCCCGGGAGCGGGGGGGTAAGCACAGATACGCAGTATTTT
TRBJ2-1 TRBV19 . TRBD2 CATGGAGVYNEQFF TGTGCCACGGGGGGAGCGGGAGTCTACAATGAGCAGTTCTTC
TRBJ1-2 TRBV7-8 . TRBD1 CASSQHDRGSYGYTF TGTGCCAGCAGCCAGCACGACAGGGGATCCTATGGCTACACCTTC
TRBJ2-1 TRBV19 few TRBD2 CASSRGTRSNAEQFF TGTGCCAGTAGTAGGGGGACTAGGAGTAACGCCGAGCAGTTCTTC
TRBJ2-7 TRBV7-9 . . CASSLLSHAADF TGTGCCAGCAGCTTACTCTCCCACGCCGCGGACTTC
TRBJ2-3 TRBV13 . TRBD2 CASQASGGPTDTQYF TGTGCCAGCCAAGCTTCGGGGGGGCCCACAGATACGCAGTATTTT
TRBJ1-4 TRBV10-1 . . CASSESGVNEKLFF TGCGCCAGCAGTGAGTCGGGAGTTAATGAAAAACTGTTTTTT
TRBJ2-2 TRBV27 . TRBD2 CASSYQRGWAGELFF TGTGCCAGCAGTTACCAGCGGGGGTGGGCCGGGGAGCTGTTTTTT
TRBJ2-5 TRBV2 . . CASSVDGGSVGTQYF TGTGCCAGCAGTGTCGATGGGGGCTCGGTCGGGACCCAGTACTTC
TRBJ2-3 TRBV4-1 . TRBD2 CASSQVTGGGTDTQYF TGCGCCAGCAGCCAAGTAACCGGGGGGGGCACAGATACGCAGTATTTT
TRBJ1-3 TRBV9 . TRBD1 CASSVAQGAGNTIYF TGTGCCAGCAGCGTAGCACAGGGGGCTGGAAACACCATATATTTT
TRBJ2-1 TRBV11-2 . . CASSLDLGDEQFF TGTGCCAGCAGCTTAGATTTGGGCGATGAGCAGTTCTTC
TRBJ2-7 TRBV6-2/TRBV6-3 few . CASSRKGDSWDEQYF TGTGCCAGCAGTCGAAAGGGGGATTCCTGGGACGAGCAGTACTTC
TRBJ1-1 TRBV14 . . CASSQDLGGAEAFF TGTGCCAGCAGCCAAGATCTTGGGGGGGCTGAAGCTTTCTTT